This TCR beta chain stems from a study of blood T cell repertoires in COVID-19. This CDR3 is built from 14 residues. Unmatched junction bases numbered 5, after V lost 4 bases and J lost 10 bases. In germline, CDR1 is MNHEY, CDR2 SMNVEV (reference sequence). Generated by immunoSEQ multiplex PCR, the TCRdb table keeps only in-frame clones and is missing some. This table has about 250,000 clones, roughly 91% appearing once. The receptor's source is a man aged 25-40 years with acute or convalescent COVID-19. The rearrangement links TRBV27 to TRBJ1-6; 9 bases agree with TRBD1. The material sequenced was peripheral blood. The CDR3 coding sequence is TGTGCCAGCAGTTGGGACAGGGAAGCCTCACCCCTCCACTTT. It yields the protein CASSWDREASPLHF.